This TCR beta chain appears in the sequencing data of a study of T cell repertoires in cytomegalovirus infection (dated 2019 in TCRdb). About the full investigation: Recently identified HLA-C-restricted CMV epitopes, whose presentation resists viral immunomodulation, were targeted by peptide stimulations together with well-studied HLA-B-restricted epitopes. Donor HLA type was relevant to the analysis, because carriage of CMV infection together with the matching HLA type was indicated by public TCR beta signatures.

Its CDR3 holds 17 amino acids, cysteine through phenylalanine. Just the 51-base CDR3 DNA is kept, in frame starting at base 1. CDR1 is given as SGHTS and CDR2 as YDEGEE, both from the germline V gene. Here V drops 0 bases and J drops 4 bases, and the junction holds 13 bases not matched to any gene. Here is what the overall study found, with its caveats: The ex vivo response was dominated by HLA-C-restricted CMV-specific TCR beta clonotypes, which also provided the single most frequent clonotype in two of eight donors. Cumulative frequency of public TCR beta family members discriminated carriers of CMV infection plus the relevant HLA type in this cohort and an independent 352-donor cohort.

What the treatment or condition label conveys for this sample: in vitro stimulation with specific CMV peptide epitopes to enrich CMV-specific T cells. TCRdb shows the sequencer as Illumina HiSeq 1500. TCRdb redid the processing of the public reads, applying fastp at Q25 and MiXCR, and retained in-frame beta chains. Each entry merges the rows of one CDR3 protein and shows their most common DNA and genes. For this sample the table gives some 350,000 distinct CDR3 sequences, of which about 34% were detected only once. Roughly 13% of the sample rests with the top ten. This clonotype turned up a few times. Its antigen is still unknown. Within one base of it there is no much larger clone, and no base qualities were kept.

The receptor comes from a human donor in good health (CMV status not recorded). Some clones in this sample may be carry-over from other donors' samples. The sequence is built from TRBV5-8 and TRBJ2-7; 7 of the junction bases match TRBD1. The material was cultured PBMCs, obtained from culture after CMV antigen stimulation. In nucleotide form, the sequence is TGTGCCAGCAGCTTGGTGACAGCAACAGGGGTAGTATACGAGCAGTACTTC. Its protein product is CASSLVTATGVVYEQYF.